This TCR beta chain was identified in a study of CXCR3-negative and CXCR3-positive naive CD8 T cells. UMI-labeled 5' RACE TRB cDNA libraries were prepared from the cells. TCRdb re-called the 5' RACE reads; every CDR3 protein appears as one record, without DNA. This sample contains 140,000 to 150,000 distinct CDR3 sequences. This CDR3 has 15 residues. Regarding this clonotype: Its antigen remains unknown.

Study results and limitations: CXCR3-expressing naive cells carried TRB CDR3s more hydrophobic than those of CXCR3-negative naive cells. Comparably high diversity marked both naive subsets, whereas memory CD8+ cells had much lower diversity. TRBV-TRBJ usage was alike in naive CXCR3-negative and CXCR3-positive cells but differed in memory cells.

The sequence derives from a human donor in good health. Some clones in this sample may be carry-over from other donors' samples. Sequencing was done on a sample of naive CXCR3+ CD8+ T cells from blood. The subset denotes: CD45RO-CCR7+CD27+CD95- naive CD8+ T cells expressing CXCR3 (TNR3+). The chain carries TRBV12-3 or TRBV12-4 and TRBJ2-2; TCRdb returns TRBD1, unconfirmable since there is no DNA. Here the CDR3 reads CASSPMGGYTGELFF.